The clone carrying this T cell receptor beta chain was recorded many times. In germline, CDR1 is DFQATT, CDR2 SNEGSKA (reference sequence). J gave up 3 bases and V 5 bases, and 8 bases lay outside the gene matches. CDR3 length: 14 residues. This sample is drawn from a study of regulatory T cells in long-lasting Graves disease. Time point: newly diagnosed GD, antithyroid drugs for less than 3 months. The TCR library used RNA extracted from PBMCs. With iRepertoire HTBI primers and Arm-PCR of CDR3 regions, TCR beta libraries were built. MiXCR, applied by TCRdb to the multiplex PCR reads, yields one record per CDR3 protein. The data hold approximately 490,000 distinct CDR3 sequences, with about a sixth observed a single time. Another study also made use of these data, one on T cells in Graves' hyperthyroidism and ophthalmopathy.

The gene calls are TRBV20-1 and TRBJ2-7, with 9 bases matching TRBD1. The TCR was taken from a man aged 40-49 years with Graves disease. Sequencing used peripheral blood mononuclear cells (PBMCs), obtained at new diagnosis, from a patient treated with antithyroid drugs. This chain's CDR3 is CSAEGQGGFYEQYF. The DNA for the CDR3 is TGCAGTGCTGAGGGACAGGGAGGGTTCTACGAGCAGTACTTC.